What follows are 10 T cell receptor beta chains derived from one specimen sequenced in a study of OX40 agonist ivuxolimab in advanced cancers. Sequenced by immunoSEQ multiplex PCR; TCRdb stores in-frame clones only, minus some. The data contain about 84,000 clones, around 94% of them singletons. The sequencing here drew on CD4+ or CD8+ T cells sorted from blood, taken in a trial of the OX40 agonist ivuxolimab. These receptor sequences come from an adult with an advanced solid tumor such as melanoma, head and neck, liver or kidney cancer.

This clone was counted a single time. This sequence joins TRBV4-3 and TRBJ1-1, with unresolved D. The CDR3 is 15 residues long. The V end was cut by 0 bases, the J end by 1 base, with 9 bases between. In germline, CDR1 is LGHNA, CDR2 YSLEER. The CDR3 region is CASSQERSANTEAFF. CDR3 coding DNA: TGCGCCAGCAGCCAAGAAAGGAGCGCGAACACTGAAGCTTTCTTT.

The chain is built from TRBV27 and TRBJ1-1; 7 bases match TRBD1. Germline CDR1 and CDR2: MNHEY and SMNVEV (reference sequence). The J segment lost 1 base and the V segment lost 4 bases, leaving 3 bases of the junction unmatched. CDR3 length: 14 residues. The CDR3 region is CASSSGQKNTEAFF. As DNA, the CDR3 is TGTGCCAGCAGTTCGGGACAGAAGAACACTGAAGCTTTCTTT.

This clone is labeled as large. This rearrangement joins TRBV4-1 to TRBJ2-3, with 9 bases matching TRBD2. From germline, CDR1 is MGHRA and CDR2 YSYEKL. V lost 4 bases and J lost 5; bases outside the gene matches: 4. This CDR3 has 14 amino acids. The CDR3 DNA reads TGCGCCAGCAGCCCTGTGACTAGCGGAGATACGCAGTATTTT. Translating gives CASSPVTSGDTQYF.

The genes are TRBV4-3 and TRBJ2-3; 10 bases are shared with TRBD2. CDR3 size: 16 residues. V was clipped by 5 bases and J by 3 bases; unmatched bases: 8. Germline lookup yields CDR1 LGHNA and CDR2 YSLEER. The CDR3 region is CASSLGLATFTDTQYF. The CDR3 DNA is TGCGCCAGCAGCTTGGGACTAGCGACCTTTACAGATACGCAGTATTTT.

This chain joins TRBV5-1 and TRBJ1-4, with D hard to call. This CDR3 region has 15 residues. CDR1 is SGHRS and CDR2 is YFSETQ in the germline V gene. The V end was cut by 0 bases, the J end by 0 bases, with 6 bases between. The CDR3 region is CASSLGDATNEKLFF. CDR3 DNA sequence: TGCGCCAGCAGCTTGGGGGATGCAACTAATGAAAAACTGTTTTTT.

The chain carries TRBV7-9 and TRBJ1-3; D might be TRBD1 (5 bases). The V and J ends lost 5 bases and 3 bases respectively, with 23 bases between them. The CDR3 has 18 residues. CDR1 is SEHNR, CDR2 FQNEAQ, per germline (reference sequence). Here the CDR3 DNA reads TGTGCCAGCAGCCGGGATGTGACAGCCCGATTTCGTGGAAACACCATATATTTT. It yields the protein CASSRDVTARFRGNTIYF.

Turning to this clone: The sample carries other DNA sequences with the same CDR3. The chain is built from TRBV27 and TRBJ1-5; 10 positions agree with TRBD1. The CDR3 is 15 amino acids. Germline V gene data show CDR1 as MNHEY and CDR2 as SMNVEV (reference sequence). With 5 bases clipped from V and 2 bases from J, the junction kept 3 bases outside the gene matches. CDR3 residues: CASSPGTGGNQPQHF. In nucleotides, the CDR3 is TGTGCCAGCAGTCCGGGGACAGGGGGCAATCAGCCCCAGCATTTT.

The chain links TRBV5-1 to TRBJ2-1; 8 bases line up with TRBD2. The CDR3 sequence is 13 residues long. Germline V gene sequence: CDR1 SGHRS, CDR2 YFSETQ. V lost 6 bases, J lost 8 bases, and 7 bases stayed unmatched. The CDR3, as DNA: TGCGCCAGCAACCCGACTAGCGAGGATGAGCAGTTCTTC. It specifies CASNPTSEDEQFF.

This clone turned up a few times. The chain combines TRBV10-3 with TRBJ1-1, with a possible D match to TRBD1 (5 bases). Germline CDR1 ENHRY, CDR2 SYGVKD. This CDR3 is 14 amino acids long. The V end lost 6 bases, the J end lost 5 bases, and 16 bases lay between the germline ends. CDR3: CAISPAGGKTEAFF. CDR3 sequence (DNA): TGTGCCATCAGCCCCGCGGGGGGGAAGACTGAAGCTTTCTTT.

The genes are TRBV14 and TRBJ2-1; D possibly corresponds to TRBD1 (6 bases). V was cut by 5 bases and J by 7 bases, with 12 bases left in between. This CDR3 is built from 13 residues. CDR1 and CDR2 (germline): SGHDN, FVKESK. The CDR3 DNA reads TGTGCCAGCAGCACGCGGACAGTTAATGAGCAGTTCTTC. This sequence encodes CASSTRTVNEQFF.